Here is one T cell receptor (beta chain) with its context. These data come from a study of blood T cell repertoires in COVID-19. At the level of the study: Samples taken during acute and convalescent COVID-19 were collected in the United States, Italy and Spain. From T cells, B-cell-depleted T cells, or PBMCs came the material, which was cDNA or gDNA.

CDR3 length: 12 residues. Germline lookup yields CDR1 LGHDT and CDR2 YNNKEL (reference sequence). V was cut by 5 bases and J by 4 bases, with 7 bases left in between. Under the authors' procedure: Reference gene primer amplification gave estimated nucleated cell counts. Libraries were prepared by immunoSEQ multiplex PCR; TCRdb keeps only in-frame clonotypes and omits some of them. The V and J calls and the clone size are those of that table, but D and trimming were determined from the DNA. Of some 150,000 clones listed, 87% are singletons. The sample taken for sequencing was peripheral blood. The chain is built from TRBV3-1 (or the pseudogene TRBV3-2) and TRBJ2-3, with D unresolved. This clonotype was sampled from a woman in her fifties or sixties who had recovered from COVID-19. The CDR3 bases are TGTGCCAGCAGCTTTGCGGCAGATACGCAGTATTTT. Amino acid sequence: CASSFAADTQYF.